The present entry profiles one TCR beta chain with its context. Its matching antigen is unknown. These data are taken from a study of identical twins. General study points: Beta out-of-frame sequences showed weaker excess sharing between twins. Invariant MAIT and iNKT cells may have partly biased zero-insertion analyses.

The CDR3 is made up of 17 amino acids. Germline CDR1 is SGHTA and CDR2 is FQGNSA. Template switching added a universal primer binding site, and final cDNA carried unique molecular identifiers. TCRdb re-derived calls from the 5' RACE reads in MiXCR, one entry per CDR3 protein. This table has 1.5 million to 2 million distinct CDR3 sequences, around 33% appearing once. Input material: cord blood. This chain links TRBV7-2 with TRBJ2-1, with TRBD2 identical over 9 bases. The last part of the DNA fits TRBJ2-7 better; the J call may be wrong. The sequence came from a newborn girl in good health. CDR3 nucleotides: TGTGCCAGCAGCCCTCAACTGGGACTAGCTCCCTACAATGAGCAGTACTTC. Translation: CASSPQLGLAPYNEQYF.